This is a list of T cell receptor beta chains from one sample in a study of T cells in Graves' hyperthyroidism and ophthalmopathy. TCRdb ran MiXCR on the multiplex PCR reads and lists one entry per CDR3 protein. The sample carries hundreds of thousands of distinct CDR3 sequences, approximately 15% recorded once. Sequenced input: blood. The receptors shown here come from a woman in her 30s with Graves' hyperthyroidism that later progressed to Graves' ophthalmopathy. The conserved cysteine and the conserved F or W are not part of the CDR3 here. Not every row has a clone size; where given, it reads once, few, many or a size class.

length	V	J	size	CDR3
13	TRBV9	TRBJ1-5	.	ASTEGDNSNQPQH
10	TRBV10-3	TRBJ2-7	many	AITAGGLEQY
14	TRBV5-1	TRBJ2-5	.	ASSLGRGGSQETQY
13	TRBV5-6	TRBJ1-3	many	ASSKGGWSGNTIY
13	TRBV20-1	TRBJ2-3	many	SARPESIGTDTQY
16	TRBV27	TRBJ2-3	.	ASSFYPSTIESTDTQY
12	TRBV6-1	TRBJ2-3	.	ASSERESTDTQY
14	TRBV5-4	TRBJ2-2	few	ASRGGLAENTGELF
14	TRBV3-1	TRBJ2-3	.	ASSQDMSGRTDTQY
11	TRBV2	TRBJ1-5	many	ASSGQGVQPQH
13	TRBV7-2	TRBJ2-2	many	ASSSEGLNTGELF
13	TRBV5-5	TRBJ1-6	.	ASSPTGTANSPLH
16	TRBV12-3/TRBV12-4	TRBJ2-2	many	ASSSFLGLAAPGGELF
13	TRBV11-3	TRBJ2-2	many	ASSLKSGRVGELF
9	TRBV10-3	TRBJ2-3	many	AISEGGTQY
12	TRBV7-2	TRBJ2-7	many	ASSLGSSLYEQY
15	TRBV2	TRBJ2-3	many	ASSKGLAGGVTDTQY
11	TRBV12-3/TRBV12-4	TRBJ1-2	.	ASSLWGANGYT
15	TRBV6-1	TRBJ2-6	many	ASSLDGTYSGANVLT
13	TRBV6-1	TRBJ2-7	many	ASSQLAGRTYEQY
12	TRBV2	TRBJ2-3	many	ASKSSGMTDTQY
10	TRBV3-1	TRBJ1-2	many	ASSARQYGYT
11	TRBV27	TRBJ2-7	.	ANRRDRGYEQY
13	TRBV28	TRBJ2-1	.	ASTTVQSPYNEQF
10	TRBV20-1	TRBJ2-2	.	SARDNTGELF
16	TRBV27	TRBJ1-6	many	ASRLDSFYHLGDSPLH
11	TRBV7-2	TRBJ1-1	many	ASSPGVGTEAF
11	TRBV3-1	TRBJ2-3	many	ASRAGAADTQY
15	TRBV12-3/TRBV12-4	TRBJ2-3	many	ASSRGGVVFSTDTQY
15	TRBV2	TRBJ1-6	many	ASSDPLGAAFNSPLH
14	TRBV18	TRBJ1-3	few	ASSPPVADTEDTIY
14	TRBV4-3	TRBJ1-6	.	ASSQDVSRGRSPLH
12	TRBV12-3/TRBV12-4	TRBJ2-5	many	ASSPLRREGTQY
11	TRBV27	TRBJ2-7	many	ASSLSFATEQY
12	TRBV27	TRBJ2-7	many	ASSSGRTRYEQY
15	TRBV28	TRBJ2-3	few	ASSPFSSGGSTDTQY
14	TRBV7-9	TRBJ2-5	many	ASSQFGHRRNETQY
10	TRBV11-2	TRBJ2-5	many	ASSNGLETQY
13	TRBV11-2	TRBJ2-7	many	ASSLERTRSYEQY
12	TRBV20-1	TRBJ2-2	.	SARVGFSTGELF
16	TRBV4-3	TRBJ2-1	few	ASSQDLGLAGGPHEQF